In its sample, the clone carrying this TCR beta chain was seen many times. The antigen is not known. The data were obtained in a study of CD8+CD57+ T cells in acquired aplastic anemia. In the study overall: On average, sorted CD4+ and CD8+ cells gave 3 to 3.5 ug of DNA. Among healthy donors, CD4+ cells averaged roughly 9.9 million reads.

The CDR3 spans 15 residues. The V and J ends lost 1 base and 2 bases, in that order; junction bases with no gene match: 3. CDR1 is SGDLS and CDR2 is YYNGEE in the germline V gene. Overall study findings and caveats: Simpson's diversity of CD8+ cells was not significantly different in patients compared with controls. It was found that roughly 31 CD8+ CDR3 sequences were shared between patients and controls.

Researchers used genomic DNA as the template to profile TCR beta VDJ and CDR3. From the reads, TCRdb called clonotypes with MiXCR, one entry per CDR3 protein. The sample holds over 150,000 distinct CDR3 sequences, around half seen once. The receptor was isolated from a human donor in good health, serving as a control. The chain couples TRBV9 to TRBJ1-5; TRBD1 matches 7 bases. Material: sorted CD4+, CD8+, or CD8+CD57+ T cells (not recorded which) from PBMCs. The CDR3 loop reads CASSVQGDGNQPQHF. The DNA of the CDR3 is TGTGCCAGCAGCGTACAGGGGGATGGCAATCAGCCCCAGCATTTT.